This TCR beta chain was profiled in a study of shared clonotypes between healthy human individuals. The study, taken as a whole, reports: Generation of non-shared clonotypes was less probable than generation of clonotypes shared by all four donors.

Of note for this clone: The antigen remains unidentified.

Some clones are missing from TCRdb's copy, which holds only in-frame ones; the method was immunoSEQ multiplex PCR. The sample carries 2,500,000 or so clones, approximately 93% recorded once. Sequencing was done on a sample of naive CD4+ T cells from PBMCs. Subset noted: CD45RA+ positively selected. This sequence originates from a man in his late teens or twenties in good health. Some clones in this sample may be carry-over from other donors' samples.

In DNA, the CDR3 is TGTGCCAGCAGCTTAACAACGGGAGAGACGGAGACCCAGTACTTC. It translates to CASSLTTGETETQYF. This chain joins TRBV7-3 and TRBJ2-5; the D gene is possibly TRBD2 (6 bases). The CDR3 length is 15 residues. V lost 0 bases to trimming and J lost 5 bases, with 13 bases between them. Germline CDR1 is SGHTA and CDR2 is FQGTGA.